The sequence of this T cell receptor (beta chain) was determined in a study of regulatory T cells in long-lasting Graves disease. Overall study: Antithyroid drug intake by newly diagnosed Graves' patients had lasted under 3 months.

Researchers made TCR beta libraries by using iRepertoire HTBI primers and running Arm-PCR on CDR3 regions. Each CDR3 protein is one row after TCRdb ran MiXCR on the multiplex PCR reads. This table holds approximately 400,000 distinct CDR3 sequences, over 14% found once. Time point in this sample: newly diagnosed GD, antithyroid drugs for less than 3 months. After RNA was extracted from PBMCs, the TCR library was made from it. One endocrinology department in Xi'an, China, was where patients came from. Germline CDR1 MDHEN, CDR2 SYDVKM. The CDR3 consists of 15 residues. Trimming removed 6 bases from V and 2 bases from J; junction bases left unmatched: 5. This clonotype was recorded only once. Separately, the same data were catalogued under a study of T cells in Graves' hyperthyroidism and ophthalmopathy. That paper notes: Uncontrolled infection, other autoimmune disease, pregnancy or lactation barred patients from enrollment. Ophthalmopathy was model-predicted a median roughly six months pre-onset.

This receptor was obtained from a woman between 35 and 50 years old with Graves disease. This chain joins TRBV28 and TRBJ2-3; 10 bases are a match to TRBD1. Sequenced material: peripheral blood mononuclear cells (PBMCs), taken at new diagnosis, from a patient treated with antithyroid drugs. DNA for the CDR3: TGTGCCAGCAGGCCCGGGACAGGGGACACAGATACGCAGTATTTT. This codes for CASRPGTGDTDTQYF.